The clone carrying this TCR beta chain was seen only a few times. One entry per CDR3 protein, called by TCRdb with MiXCR from the reads. In the table there are about 320,000 distinct CDR3 sequences, more than 8% of which are singletons. Germline CDR1 SEHNR, CDR2 FQNEAQ (reference sequence). CDR3 length: 16 residues. Trimming cost V 4 bases and J 1 base, with 13 bases left between them. This record comes from a study of T cell repertoires in cytomegalovirus infection. This chain joins TRBV7-9 and TRBJ2-2; D is possibly TRBD1 or TRBD2 (6 bases each). Sequencing used PBMCs. The sequence derives from a human donor in good health (CMV status not recorded). Some clones in this sample may be carry-over from other donors' samples. CDR3: CASSSVGGRNTGELFF. The CDR3 bases are TGTGCCAGCAGCTCGGTCGGGGGCCGGAACACCGGGGAGCTGTTTTTT.